This TCR beta chain originates from a study of human T cells and chemical hapten exposure. Time point indicated: patch test 2, 6 weeks after DPC sensitization. The treatment is: therapeutic diphenylcyclopropenone sensitization with weekly scalp DPC. The library tagged individual cDNA molecules with unique molecular identifiers. Per the study methods: Per sample, the median was 95,638 TCRs, with values from approximately 25,000 to 650,000. MiXCR was run by TCRdb on the RACE reads, yielding one entry per CDR3 protein. TCRdb assigned the V and J calls; the authors' analysis was not used. The sample carries some 54,000 distinct CDR3 sequences, 9.9% recorded once. Per germline, CDR1 MGHDK and CDR2 SYGVNS. This CDR3 contains 14 residues. For this clonotype: At one end, the junction sequence differs from germline, possibly due to a read error.

The sample here was whole blood, taken in connection with sensitization to the hapten diphenylcyclopropenone (DPC). This receptor was taken from a woman between 45 and 60 years old with alopecia areata. Some clones in this sample may be carry-over from other donors' samples. The V and J genes are TRBV25-1 and TRBJ2-2; D is perhaps TRBD1 (5 bases). In DNA, the CDR3 is TGTGTCAGCAGACCAGGGTTAAGCACCGGGGAGCTGTTTTTT. It codes for CVSRPGLSTGELFF.